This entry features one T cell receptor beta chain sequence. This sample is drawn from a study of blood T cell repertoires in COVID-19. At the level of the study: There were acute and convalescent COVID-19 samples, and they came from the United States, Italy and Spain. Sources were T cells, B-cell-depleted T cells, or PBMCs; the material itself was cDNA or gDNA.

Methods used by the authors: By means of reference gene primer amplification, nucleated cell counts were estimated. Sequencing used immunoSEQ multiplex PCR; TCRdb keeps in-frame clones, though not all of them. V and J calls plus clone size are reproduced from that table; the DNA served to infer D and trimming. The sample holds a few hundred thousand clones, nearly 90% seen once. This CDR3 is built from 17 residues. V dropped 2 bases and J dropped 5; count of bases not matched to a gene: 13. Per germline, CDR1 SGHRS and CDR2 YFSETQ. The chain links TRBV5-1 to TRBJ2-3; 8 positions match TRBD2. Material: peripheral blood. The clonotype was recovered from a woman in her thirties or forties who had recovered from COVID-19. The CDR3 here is CASSFLWRGEVGDTQYF. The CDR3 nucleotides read TGCGCCAGCAGCTTTCTCTGGCGGGGGGAAGTTGGAGATACGCAGTATTTT.